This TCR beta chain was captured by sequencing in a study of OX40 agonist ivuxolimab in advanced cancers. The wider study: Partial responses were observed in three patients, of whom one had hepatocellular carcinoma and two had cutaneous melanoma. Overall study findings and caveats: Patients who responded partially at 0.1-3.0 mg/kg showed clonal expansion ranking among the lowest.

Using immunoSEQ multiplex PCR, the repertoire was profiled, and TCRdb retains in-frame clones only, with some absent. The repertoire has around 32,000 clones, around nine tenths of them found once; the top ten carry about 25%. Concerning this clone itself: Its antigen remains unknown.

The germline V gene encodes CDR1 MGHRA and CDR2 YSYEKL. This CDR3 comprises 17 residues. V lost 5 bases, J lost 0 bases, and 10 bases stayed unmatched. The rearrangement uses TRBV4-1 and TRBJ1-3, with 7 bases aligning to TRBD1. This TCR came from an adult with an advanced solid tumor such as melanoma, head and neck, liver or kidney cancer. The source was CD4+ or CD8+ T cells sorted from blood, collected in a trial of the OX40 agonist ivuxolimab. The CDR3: CASSYRGPPSSGNTIYF. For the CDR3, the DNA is TGCGCCAGCAGCTACAGGGGACCTCCGTCCTCTGGAAACACCATATATTTT.